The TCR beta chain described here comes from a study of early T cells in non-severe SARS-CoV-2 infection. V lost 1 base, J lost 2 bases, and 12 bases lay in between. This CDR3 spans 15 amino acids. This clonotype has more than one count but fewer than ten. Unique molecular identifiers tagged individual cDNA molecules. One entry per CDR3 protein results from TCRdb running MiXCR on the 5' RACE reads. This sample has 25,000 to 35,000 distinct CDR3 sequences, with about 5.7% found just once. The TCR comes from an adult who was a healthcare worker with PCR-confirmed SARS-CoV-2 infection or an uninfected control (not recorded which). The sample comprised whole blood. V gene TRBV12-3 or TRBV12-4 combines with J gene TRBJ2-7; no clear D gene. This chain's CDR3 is CASSLDRYRTYEQYF. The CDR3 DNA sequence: TGTGCCAGCAGTTTAGACCGGTATAGAACCTACGAGCAGTACTTC.